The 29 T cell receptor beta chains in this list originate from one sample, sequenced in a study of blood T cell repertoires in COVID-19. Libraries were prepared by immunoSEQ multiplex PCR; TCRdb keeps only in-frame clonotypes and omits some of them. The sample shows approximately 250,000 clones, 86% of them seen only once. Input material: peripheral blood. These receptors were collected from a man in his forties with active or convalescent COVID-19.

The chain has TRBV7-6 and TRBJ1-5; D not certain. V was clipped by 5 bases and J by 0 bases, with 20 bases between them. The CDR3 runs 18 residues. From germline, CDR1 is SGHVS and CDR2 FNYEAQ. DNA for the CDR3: TGTGCCAGCAGCCGACAACCCACGGTTGGGTATAGCAATCAGCCCCAGCATTTT. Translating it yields CASSRQPTVGYSNQPQHF.

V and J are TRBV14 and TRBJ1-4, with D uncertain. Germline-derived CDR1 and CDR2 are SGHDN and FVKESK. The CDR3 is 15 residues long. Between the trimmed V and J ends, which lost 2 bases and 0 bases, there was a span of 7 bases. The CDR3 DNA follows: TGTGCCAGCAGCCAATGGGGAGCAACTAATGAAAAACTGTTTTTT. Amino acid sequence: CASSQWGATNEKLFF.

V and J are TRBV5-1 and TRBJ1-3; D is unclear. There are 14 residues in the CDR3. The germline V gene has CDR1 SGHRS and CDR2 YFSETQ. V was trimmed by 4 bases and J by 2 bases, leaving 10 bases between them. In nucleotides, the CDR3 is TGCGCCAGCAGCCCACAGATTACTGGAAACACCATATATTTT. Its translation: CASSPQITGNTIYF.

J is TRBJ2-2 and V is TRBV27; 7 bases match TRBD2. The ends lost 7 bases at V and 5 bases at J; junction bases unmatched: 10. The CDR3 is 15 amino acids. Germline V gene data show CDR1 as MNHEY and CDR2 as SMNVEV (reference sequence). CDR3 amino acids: CASKVRESGTGELFF. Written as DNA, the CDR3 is TGTGCCAGCAAAGTGCGGGAGTCAGGTACCGGGGAGCTGTTTTTT.

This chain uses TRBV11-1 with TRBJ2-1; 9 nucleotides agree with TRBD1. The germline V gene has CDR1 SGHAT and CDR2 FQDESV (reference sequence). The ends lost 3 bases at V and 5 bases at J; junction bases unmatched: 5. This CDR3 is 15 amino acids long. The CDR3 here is CASSFTGGKNNEQFF. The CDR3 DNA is TGTGCCAGCAGCTTTACAGGGGGCAAGAACAATGAGCAGTTCTTC.

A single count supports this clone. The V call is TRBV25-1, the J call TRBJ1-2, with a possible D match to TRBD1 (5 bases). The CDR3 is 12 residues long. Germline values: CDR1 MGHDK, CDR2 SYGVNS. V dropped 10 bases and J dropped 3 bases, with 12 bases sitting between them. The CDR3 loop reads CATTGEDYGYTF. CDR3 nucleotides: TGTGCCACTACGGGGGAAGACTATGGCTACACCTTC.

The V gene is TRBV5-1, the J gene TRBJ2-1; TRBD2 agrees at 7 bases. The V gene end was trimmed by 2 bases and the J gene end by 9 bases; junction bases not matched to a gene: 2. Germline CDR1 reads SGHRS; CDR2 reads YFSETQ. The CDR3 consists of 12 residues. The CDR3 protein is CASSFREGEQFF. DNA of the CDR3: TGCGCCAGCAGCTTCAGGGAGGGTGAGCAGTTCTTC.

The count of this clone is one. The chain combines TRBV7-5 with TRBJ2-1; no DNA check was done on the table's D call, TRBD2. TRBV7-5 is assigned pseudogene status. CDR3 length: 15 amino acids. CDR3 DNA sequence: TGTGTCAGAAGCTTAGCTCCGTGCTCCTACAATGAGCAGTTCTTC. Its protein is CVRSLAPCSYNEQFF.

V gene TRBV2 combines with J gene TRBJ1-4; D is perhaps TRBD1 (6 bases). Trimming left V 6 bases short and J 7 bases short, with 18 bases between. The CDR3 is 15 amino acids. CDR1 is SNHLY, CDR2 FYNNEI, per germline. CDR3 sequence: CASRGTGMSGEKLFF. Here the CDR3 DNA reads TGTGCCAGCAGGGGAACAGGGATGTCAGGTGAAAAACTGTTTTTT.

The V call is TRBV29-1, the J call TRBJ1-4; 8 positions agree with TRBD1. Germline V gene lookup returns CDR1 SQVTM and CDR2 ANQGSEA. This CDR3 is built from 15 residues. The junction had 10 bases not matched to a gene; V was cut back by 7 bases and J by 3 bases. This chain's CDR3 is CSAIRGQVANEKLFF. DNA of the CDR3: TGCAGCGCAATCAGGGGGCAGGTGGCTAATGAAAAACTGTTTTTT.

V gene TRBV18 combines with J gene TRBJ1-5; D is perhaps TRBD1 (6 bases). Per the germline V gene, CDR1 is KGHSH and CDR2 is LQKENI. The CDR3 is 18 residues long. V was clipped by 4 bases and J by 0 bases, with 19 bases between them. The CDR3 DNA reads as TGTGCCAGCTCACGACGACAGGTACGGGCCTATAGCAATCAGCCCCAGCATTTT. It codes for CASSRRQVRAYSNQPQHF.

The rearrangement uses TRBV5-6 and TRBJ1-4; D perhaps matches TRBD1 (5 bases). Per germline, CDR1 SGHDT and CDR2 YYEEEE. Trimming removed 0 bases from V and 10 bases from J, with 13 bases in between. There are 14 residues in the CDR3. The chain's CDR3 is CASSLGGLGSKLFF. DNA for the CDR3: TGTGCCAGCAGCTTGGGGGGACTCGGCTCAAAACTGTTTTTT.

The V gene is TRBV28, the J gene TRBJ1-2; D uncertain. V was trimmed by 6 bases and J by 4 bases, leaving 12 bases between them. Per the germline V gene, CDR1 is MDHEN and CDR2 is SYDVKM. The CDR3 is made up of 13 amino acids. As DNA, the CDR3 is TGTGCCAGCAGCCTTAAGGCGGCCTATGGCTACACCTTC. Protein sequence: CASSLKAAYGYTF.

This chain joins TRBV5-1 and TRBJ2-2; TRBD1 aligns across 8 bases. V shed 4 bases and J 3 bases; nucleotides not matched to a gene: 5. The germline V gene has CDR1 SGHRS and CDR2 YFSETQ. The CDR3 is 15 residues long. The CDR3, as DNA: TGCGCCAGCAGCCCGACAGGGGTTTACACCGGGGAGCTGTTTTTT. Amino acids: CASSPTGVYTGELFF.

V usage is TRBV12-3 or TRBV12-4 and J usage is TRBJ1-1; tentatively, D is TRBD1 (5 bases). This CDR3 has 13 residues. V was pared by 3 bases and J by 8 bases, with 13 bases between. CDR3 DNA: TGTGCCAGCAGTTTGGGGGGGGGATTCGAAGCTTTCTTT. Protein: CASSLGGGFEAFF.

The DNA for the CDR3 is TGTGCCAGCAGGGACAGGGCTGAGTTTCAGCCCCAGCATTTT. Its translation: CASRDRAEFQPQHF. This chain uses TRBV6-5 with TRBJ1-5; 8 bases line up with TRBD1. Trimming took 6 bases from V and 6 from J; bases not matched to a gene: 7. Germline CDR1 is MNHEY and CDR2 is SVGAGI. The CDR3 runs 14 residues.

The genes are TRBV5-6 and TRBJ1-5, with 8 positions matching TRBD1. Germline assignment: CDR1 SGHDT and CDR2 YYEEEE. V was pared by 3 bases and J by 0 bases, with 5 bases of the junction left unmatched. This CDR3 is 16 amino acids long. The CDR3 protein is CASSSGDRRSNQPQHF. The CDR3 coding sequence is TGTGCCAGCAGCTCGGGGGACAGGCGTAGCAATCAGCCCCAGCATTTT. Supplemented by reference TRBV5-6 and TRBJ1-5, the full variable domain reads DAGVTQSPTHLIKTRGQQVTLRCSPKSGHDTVSWYQQALGQGPQFIFQYYEEEERQRGNFPDRFSGHQFPNYSSELNVNALLLGDSALYLCASSSGDRRSNQPQHFGDGTRLSIL.

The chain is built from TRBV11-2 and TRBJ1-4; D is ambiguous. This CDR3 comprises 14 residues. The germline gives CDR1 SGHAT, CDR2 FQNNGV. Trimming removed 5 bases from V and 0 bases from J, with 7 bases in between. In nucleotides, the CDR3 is TGTGCCAGCAGCCTCAGCGCAACTAATGAAAAACTGTTTTTT. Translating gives CASSLSATNEKLFF.

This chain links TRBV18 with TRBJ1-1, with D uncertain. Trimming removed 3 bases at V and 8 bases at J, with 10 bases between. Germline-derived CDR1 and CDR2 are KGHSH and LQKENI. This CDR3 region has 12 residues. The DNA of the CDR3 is TGTGCCAGCTCACCGGGGAGGTCAGAAGCTTTCTTT. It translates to CASSPGRSEAFF.

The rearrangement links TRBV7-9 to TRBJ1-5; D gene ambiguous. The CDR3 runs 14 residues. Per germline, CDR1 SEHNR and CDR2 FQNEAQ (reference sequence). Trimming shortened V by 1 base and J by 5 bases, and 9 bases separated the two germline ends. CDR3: CASSLDGYYQPQHF. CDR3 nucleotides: TGTGCCAGCAGCTTAGACGGTTACTATCAGCCCCAGCATTTT.

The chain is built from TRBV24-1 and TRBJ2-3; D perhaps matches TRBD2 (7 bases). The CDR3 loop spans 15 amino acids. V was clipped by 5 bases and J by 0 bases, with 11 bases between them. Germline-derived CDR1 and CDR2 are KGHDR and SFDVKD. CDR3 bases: TGTGCCACCAGTGTAGGGGGGGGGAGCACAGATACGCAGTATTTT. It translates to CATSVGGGSTDTQYF.

The CDR3, as DNA: TGTGCCAGCTCACCCGAAAACAGGGGGAGTCAGTTCTTC. Translated: CASSPENRGSQFF. The gene calls are TRBV18 and TRBJ2-1, with 8 bases fitting TRBD1. This CDR3 is built from 13 residues. Germline assignment: CDR1 KGHSH and CDR2 LQKENI. The junction had 8 bases not matched to a gene; V was cut back by 3 bases and J by 13 bases.

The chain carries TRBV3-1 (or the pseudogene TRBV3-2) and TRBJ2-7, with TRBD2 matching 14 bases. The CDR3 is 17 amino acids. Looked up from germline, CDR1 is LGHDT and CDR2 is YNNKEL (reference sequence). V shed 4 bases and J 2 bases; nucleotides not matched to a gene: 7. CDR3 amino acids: CASSRGTSGRIAYEQYF. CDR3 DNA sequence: TGTGCCAGCAGCCGGGGGACTAGCGGGAGAATCGCCTACGAGCAGTACTTC.

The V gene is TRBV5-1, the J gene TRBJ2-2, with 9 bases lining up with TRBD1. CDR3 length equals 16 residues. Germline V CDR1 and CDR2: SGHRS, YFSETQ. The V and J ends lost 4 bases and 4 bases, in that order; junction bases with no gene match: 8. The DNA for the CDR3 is TGCGCCAGCAGCCCCGGACAGGGGAGAGTCACCGGGGAGCTGTTTTTT. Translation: CASSPGQGRVTGELFF.

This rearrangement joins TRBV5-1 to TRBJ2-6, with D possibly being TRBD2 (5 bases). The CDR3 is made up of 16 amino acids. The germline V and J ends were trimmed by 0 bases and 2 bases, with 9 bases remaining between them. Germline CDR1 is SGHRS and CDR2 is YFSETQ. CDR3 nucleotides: TGCGCCAGCAGCTTGGTTGCCGGGGCTGGGGCCAACGTCCTGACTTTC. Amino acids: CASSLVAGAGANVLTF.

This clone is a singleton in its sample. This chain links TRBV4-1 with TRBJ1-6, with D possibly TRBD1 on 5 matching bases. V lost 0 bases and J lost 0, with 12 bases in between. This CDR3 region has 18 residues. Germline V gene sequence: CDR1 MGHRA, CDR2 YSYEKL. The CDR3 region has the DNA TGCGCCAGCAGCCAAGATCCGGGGGGTGGCTCCTATAATTCACCCCTCCACTTT. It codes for CASSQDPGGGSYNSPLHF.

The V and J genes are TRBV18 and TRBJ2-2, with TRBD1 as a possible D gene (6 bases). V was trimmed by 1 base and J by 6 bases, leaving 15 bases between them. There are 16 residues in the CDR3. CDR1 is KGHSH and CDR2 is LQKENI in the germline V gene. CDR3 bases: TGTGCCAGCTCACCACAGAACAGGGCCCCCCCCGGGGAGCTGTTTTTT. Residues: CASSPQNRAPPGELFF. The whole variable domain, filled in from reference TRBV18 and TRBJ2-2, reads NAGVMQNPRHLVRRRGQEARLRCSPMKGHSHVYWYRQLPEEGLKFMVYLQKENIIDESGMPKERFSAEFPKEGPSILRIQQVVRGDSAAYFCASSPQNRAPPGELFFGEGSRLTVL.

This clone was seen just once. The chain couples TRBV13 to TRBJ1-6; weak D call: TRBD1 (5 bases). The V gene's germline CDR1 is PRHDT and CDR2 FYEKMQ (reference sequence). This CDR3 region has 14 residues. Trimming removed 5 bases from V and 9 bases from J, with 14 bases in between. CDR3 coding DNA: TGTGCCAGCAGCGTCGCCCGGGGGAGTTCACCCCTCCACTTT. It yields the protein CASSVARGSSPLHF.

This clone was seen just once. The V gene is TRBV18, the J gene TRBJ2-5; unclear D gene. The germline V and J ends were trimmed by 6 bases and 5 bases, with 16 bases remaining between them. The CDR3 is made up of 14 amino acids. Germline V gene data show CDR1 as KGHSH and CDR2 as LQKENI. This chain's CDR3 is CASSSVLLRETQYF. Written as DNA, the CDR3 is TGTGCCAGCTCGAGCGTGCTCCTTAGGGAGACCCAGTACTTC.